These 13 T cell receptor beta chains were sequenced from one sample in a study of T cell responses to AZD1222 COVID-19 vaccine. Profiling relied on immunoSEQ multiplex PCR, and the TCRdb table lists in-frame clones only, not all of them. The repertoire includes under 150,000 clones, 85% to 95% of them detected once, and 2.9% sits in the top ten. Sequences were derived from peripheral blood, sampled on day 0 of AZD1222 vaccination. The receptors stem from an adult in good health.

This chain joins TRBV2 and TRBJ2-2, with D tentatively TRBD2 (6 bases). Germline loops: CDR1 SNHLY, CDR2 FYNNEI. The length of the CDR3 is 15 residues. Trimming took off 8 bases at V and 0 bases at J, with 13 bases between the two ends. DNA of the CDR3: TGTGCCAGCTCCGGGACTCACGCGAACACCGGGGAGCTGTTTTTT. This encodes CASSGTHANTGELFF. The full variable domain, in which reference TRBV2 and TRBJ2-2 provide the parts outside the CDR3, is EPEVTQTPSHQVTQMGQEVILRCVPISNHLYFYWYRQILGQKVEFLVSFYNNEISEKSEIFDDQFSVERPDGSNFTLKIRSTKLEDSAMYFCASSGTHANTGELFFGEGSRLTVL.

The gene calls are TRBV19 and TRBJ1-1; D gene unclear. Deletions cut 3 bases from V and 0 bases from J, with 11 bases between. Germline loops: CDR1 LNHDA, CDR2 SQIVND (reference sequence). This CDR3 comprises 15 residues. CDR3: CASSIRLGLNTEAFF. The CDR3 DNA sequence: TGTGCCAGTAGTATCCGCCTGGGATTGAACACTGAAGCTTTCTTT.

This sequence joins TRBV2 and TRBJ1-5; 8 bases are a match to TRBD1. The J segment lost 7 bases and the V segment lost 2 bases, leaving 19 bases of the junction unmatched. Germline V CDR1 and CDR2: SNHLY, FYNNEI. The CDR3 has 19 residues. CDR3 DNA sequence: TGTGCCAGCAGTGAACGGGGGGACAGGTCCCTTACCGTGGGGCAGCCCCAGCATTTT. Amino acids: CASSERGDRSLTVGQPQHF.

This clone occurred once. The rearrangement links TRBV27 to TRBJ2-1; 8 bases are shared with TRBD1. The length of the CDR3 is 13 residues. The germline V gene encodes CDR1 MNHEY and CDR2 SMNVEV (reference sequence). The ends lost 6 bases at V and 3 bases at J; junction bases unmatched: 1. DNA of the CDR3: TGTGCCAGCAGAACAGGGGGCTACAATGAGCAGTTCTTC. Its protein product is CASRTGGYNEQFF.

This clone was seen a single time. The sample holds other DNA sequences that translate to the same CDR3. The V call is TRBV12-3 or TRBV12-4, the J call TRBJ1-1; D is unresolved. Trimming stripped 6 bases from V and 2 bases from J, with 7 bases between. This CDR3 contains 12 residues. CDR3 in DNA: TGTGCCAGCAGCCTCTTAAACACTGAAGCTTTCTTT. This gives the protein CASSLLNTEAFF.

J is TRBJ2-2 and V is TRBV24-1; TRBD2 matches 8 bases. Germline CDR1 KGHDR, CDR2 SFDVKD. This CDR3 comprises 15 residues. V shed 5 bases and J 7 bases; nucleotides not matched to a gene: 8. As DNA, the CDR3 is TGTGCCACCAGTGGGGGGCTAGCGGGTCGCGGGGAGCTGTTTTTT. Its translation: CATSGGLAGRGELFF.

The V call is TRBV9, the J call TRBJ1-1; possible D gene TRBD1, 5 bases. Germline CDR1 reads SGDLS; CDR2 reads YYNGEE. Trimming cost V 3 bases and J 11 bases, with 14 bases left between them. This CDR3 is built from 12 residues. The CDR3 is CASSGRDEGAFF. Here the CDR3 DNA reads TGTGCCAGCAGCGGTCGCGATGAGGGGGCTTTCTTT.

This chain links TRBV9 with TRBJ2-7, with 10 bases lining up with TRBD2. Looked up from germline, CDR1 is SGDLS and CDR2 is YYNGEE. The CDR3 has 14 amino acids. The ends lost 4 bases at V and 3 bases at J; junction bases unmatched: 4. CDR3 protein: CASSPRLAGYEQYF. DNA of the CDR3: TGTGCCAGCAGCCCGAGACTAGCGGGCTACGAGCAGTACTTC.

The chain links TRBV7-9 to TRBJ1-1; TRBD1 might be the D (6 bases). The CDR3 is 15 amino acids. Trimming removed 3 bases at V and 1 base at J, with 12 bases between. Germline CDR1 and CDR2: SEHNR and FQNEAQ (reference sequence). In DNA form, the CDR3 reads TGTGCCAGCAGCTTTGGGGGCAGTAGGAACACTGAAGCTTTCTTT. It codes for CASSFGGSRNTEAFF.

A single count supports this clone. The rearrangement joins TRBV5-1 to TRBJ2-7; possibly TRBD1 for D (5 bases). Per the germline V gene, CDR1 is SGHRS and CDR2 is YFSETQ. CDR3 length: 13 amino acids. Trimming shortened V by 5 bases and J by 0 bases, and 9 bases separated the two germline ends. CDR3 nucleotides: TGCGCCAGCAGGACAGCGTCCTCCTACGAGCAGTACTTC. This codes for CASRTASSYEQYF.

V is TRBV27 and J is TRBJ2-7; the D is unclear. The germline V gene has CDR1 MNHEY and CDR2 SMNVEV (reference sequence). Trimming took 5 bases from V and 6 from J, leaving 11 bases between them. The CDR3 spans 12 residues. The CDR3 DNA follows: TGTGCCAGCAGTCCCTTAATGGGCGAGCAGTACTTC. Amino acid sequence: CASSPLMGEQYF.

The chain is built from TRBV14 and TRBJ2-5; D is ambiguous. Germline-derived CDR1 and CDR2 are SGHDN and FVKESK. The CDR3 is 12 residues long. With 4 bases removed from V and 5 bases from J, the gap between germline ends came to 8 bases. DNA for the CDR3: TGTGCCAGCAGCCCCTTCGGGGAGACCCAGTACTTC. Its translation is CASSPFGETQYF.

The chain carries TRBV10-2 and TRBJ1-1; D uncertain. From germline, CDR1 is WSHSY and CDR2 SAAADI. Trimming took 4 bases from V and 4 from J, leaving 13 bases between them. This CDR3 comprises 14 residues. CDR3: CASSGALPGTEAFF. The CDR3 nucleotides read TGCGCCAGCAGTGGGGCCCTCCCCGGCACTGAAGCTTTCTTT.